This T cell receptor (beta chain) originates from a study of blood T cell repertoires in COVID-19. Turning to the study itself: The United States, Italy and Spain were the sources of the acute and convalescent COVID-19 samples. From T cells, B-cell-depleted T cells, or PBMCs came the material, which was cDNA or gDNA.

As handled by the study authors: Reference gene primer amplification in the assay estimated nucleated cell counts. Here immunoSEQ multiplex PCR was the method, and the copy in TCRdb shows in-frame clones only, minus some. From that table come the V and J calls and clone size; the DNA was used to work out D and trimming. The table includes 350,000 to 450,000 clones, 85% detected once. Sequenced input: peripheral blood. The TCR comes from a woman between 18 and 29 years old with acute or convalescent COVID-19.

CDR3 amino acids: CASSVEEIAALNTGELFF. The CDR3 region has the DNA TGTGCCAGCAGCGTAGAGGAGATAGCGGCCTTGAACACCGGGGAGCTGTTTTTT. The chain joins TRBV9 to TRBJ2-2; possible D gene TRBD2, 6 bases. The germline V gene encodes CDR1 SGDLS and CDR2 YYNGEE. The CDR3 totals 18 residues. Deletions cut 0 bases from V and 1 base from J, with 16 bases between.